Listed here are 11 T cell receptor beta chains from one sample, sequenced in a study of CD8+ T cells in alopecia areata. Treatment in this sample: oral pan-JAK inhibitor, 5-10 mg twice daily. Extraction of RNA preceded its reverse transcription into cDNA, which served as the sequencing template. Sequencing used immunoSEQ multiplex PCR; TCRdb keeps in-frame clones, though not all of them. The sample carries under 350,000 clones, 58% recorded once. The material was CD4+ T cells sorted from blood, obtained at week 24, from a patient treated with tofacitinib. These receptor sequences come from a human donor with alopecia areata.

J is TRBJ2-2 and V is TRBV28; 8 nucleotides match TRBD1. Germline CDR1 reads MDHEN; CDR2 reads SYDVKM. This CDR3 has 14 amino acids. Germline trimming cut 5 bases from V and 7 bases from J; bases unmatched to any gene: 6. CDR3 DNA sequence: TGTGCCAGCAGTCGGACAGGGAGGATCGGGGAGCTGTTTTTT. It encodes CASSRTGRIGELFF.

The chain combines TRBV10-3 with TRBJ1-6; weak D call: TRBD1 (6 bases). The CDR3 runs 13 residues. The V end lost 10 bases, the J end lost 7 bases, and 14 bases lay between the germline ends. CDR1 ENHRY and CDR2 SYGVKD come from the germline V gene. The CDR3 sequence is CAKTGELNSPLHF. The CDR3 DNA sequence: TGTGCCAAGACAGGCGAGCTAAATTCACCCCTCCACTTT.

This clone was counted a few times. J is TRBJ2-1 and V is TRBV9; 9 positions agree with TRBD1. The germline V gene encodes CDR1 SGDLS and CDR2 YYNGEE. J lost 6 bases, V lost 3 bases, and 4 bases had no gene match. The CDR3 contains 14 residues. This CDR3 is CASSALDRGNEQFF. CDR3 DNA sequence: TGTGCCAGCAGCGCCCTGGACAGGGGCAATGAGCAGTTCTTC.

The chain combines TRBV7-3 with TRBJ2-2, with D perhaps assigned TRBD1 or TRBD2 (5 bases each). V lost 5 bases to trimming and J lost 5 bases, with 15 bases between them. Looked up from germline, CDR1 is SGHTA and CDR2 is FQGTGA. The CDR3 loop spans 15 amino acids. The CDR3 coding sequence is TGTGCCAGCAGCCCCGGGACCTCGATTACCGGGGAGCTGTTTTTT. Residues: CASSPGTSITGELFF.

This clone has just a few counts. The chain carries TRBV2 and TRBJ1-1; no clear D gene. Germline-derived CDR1 and CDR2 are SNHLY and FYNNEI. This CDR3 is 13 amino acids long. V dropped 7 bases and J dropped 7 bases, with 16 bases sitting between them. DNA of the CDR3: TGTGCCAGCAACGTCCGGCGAGGCGATGAAGCTTTCTTT. Its translation is CASNVRRGDEAFF.

The chain uses TRBV2 and TRBJ1-1; no clear D gene. From germline, CDR1 is SNHLY and CDR2 FYNNEI. CDR3 size: 12 residues. The V and J ends lost 6 bases and 7 bases respectively, with 12 bases between them. CDR3 sequence reads: CASSWTDLEAFF. The CDR3 bases are TGTGCCAGCAGCTGGACTGACCTTGAAGCTTTCTTT.

There are a few counts of this clone. The rearrangement joins TRBV13 to TRBJ1-2; D is undetermined. CDR3 length equals 12 residues. V lost 2 bases and J lost 4, with 5 bases in between. Per germline, CDR1 PRHDT and CDR2 FYEKMQ (reference sequence). The CDR3 region is CASSLSVYGYTF. The CDR3 coding sequence is TGTGCCAGCAGCTTAAGTGTCTATGGCTACACCTTC. Combining the CDR3 with reference TRBV13 and TRBJ1-2 gives the whole variable domain AAGVIQSPRHLIKEKRETATLKCYPIPRHDTVYWYQQGPGQDPQFLISFYEKMQSDKGSIPDRFSAQQFSDYHSELNMSSLELGDSALYFCASSLSVYGYTFGSGTRLTVV.

The genes are TRBV29-1 and TRBJ2-3, with 9 nucleotides matching TRBD2. Per the germline V gene, CDR1 is SQVTM and CDR2 is ANQGSEA. This CDR3 has 15 amino acids. With 5 bases clipped from V and 2 bases from J, the junction kept 8 bases outside the gene matches. The CDR3 reads CSVPSGTSNTDTQYF. CDR3 sequence (DNA): TGCAGCGTTCCCTCCGGGACTAGCAACACAGATACGCAGTATTTT.

This sequence joins TRBV5-6 and TRBJ2-7; either TRBD1 or TRBD2 may supply D (5 bases each). Germline lookup yields CDR1 SGHDT and CDR2 YYEEEE. CDR3 length equals 13 residues. V was clipped by 0 bases and J by 6 bases, with 10 bases between them. The CDR3 sequence is CASSLVAGSEQYF. The CDR3 bases are TGTGCCAGCAGCTTGGTGGCAGGGAGCGAGCAGTACTTC.

The J gene is TRBJ2-3, the V gene TRBV5-6, with 7 nucleotides matching TRBD1. Per germline, CDR1 SGHDT and CDR2 YYEEEE. There are 14 residues in the CDR3. Losses at the gene ends were 0 bases for V and 5 bases for J; bases not matched to a gene: 3. DNA of the CDR3: TGTGCCAGCAGCTTGGGGACAGGCATAGATACGCAGTATTTT. Translating it yields CASSLGTGIDTQYF.

The chain recombines TRBV6-5 with TRBJ2-7, with D possibly being TRBD1 (5 bases). The CDR3 extends over 15 amino acids. V lost 8 bases, J lost 3 bases, and 20 bases lay in between. Germline V gives CDR1 MNHEY, CDR2 SVGAGI. The chain's CDR3 is CASRPQGSAYYEQYF. The DNA of the CDR3 is TGTGCCAGCCGACCCCAGGGCAGCGCCTACTACGAGCAGTACTTC.